This TCR beta chain came from a study of blood T cell repertoires in COVID-19. Across the whole study: The samples span acute and convalescent COVID-19 from the United States, Italy and Spain. The analysed material was cDNA or gDNA that came from T cells, B-cell-depleted T cells, or PBMCs.

In the study's own analysis: Amplification with reference gene primers provided the estimates of nucleated cell counts. The method was immunoSEQ multiplex PCR; TCRdb's version includes in-frame clones alone and lacks a portion of them. The V and J calls and the clone size are those of that table, but D and trimming were determined from the DNA. The repertoire holds around 100,000 clones, with about nine tenths as singletons. The TCR sequence derives from a woman aged 80 or older in a cohort sampled during active COVID-19. Sequencing used peripheral blood.

CDR3 region: CASKGGENTEAFF. Here the CDR3 DNA reads TGTGCCAGCAAAGGGGGGGAGAACACTGAAGCTTTCTTT. The chain recombines TRBV2 with TRBJ1-1, with D tentatively TRBD1 (6 bases). The CDR3 is 13 amino acids. V was trimmed by 7 bases and J by 1 base, leaving 10 bases between them. From germline, CDR1 is SNHLY and CDR2 FYNNEI.